One sample yielded the 24 T cell receptor beta chains listed below, sequenced in a study of blood T cell repertoires in COVID-19. TCRdb's copy holds only in-frame clones and misses some; the assay was immunoSEQ multiplex PCR. The sample consists of under 400,000 clones, approximately 88% of them appearing once. Source material: peripheral blood. These TCRs come from a woman in her 30s with COVID-19, enrolled during active disease.

The rearrangement uses TRBV5-6 and TRBJ1-5; 7 bases map to TRBD1. CDR3 length: 15 amino acids. Looked up from germline, CDR1 is SGHDT and CDR2 is YYEEEE. V shed 6 bases, J shed 2 bases, and the junction held 8 bases outside the gene matches. CDR3 nucleotide sequence: TGTGCCAGCACCCCCTGGGGACAGCGCAATCAGCCCCAGCATTTT. Residues: CASTPWGQRNQPQHF.

This clone has only a few counts. The V gene is TRBV27, the J gene TRBJ1-2, with TRBD1 matching over 7 bases. The CDR3 has 14 amino acids. The junction had 6 bases not matched to a gene; V was cut back by 6 bases and J by 2 bases. Looked up from germline, CDR1 is MNHEY and CDR2 is SMNVEV (reference sequence). CDR3 sequence reads: CASSPGGQNYGYTF. The CDR3 region has the DNA TGTGCCAGCAGCCCAGGGGGACAGAACTATGGCTACACCTTC.

This rearrangement joins TRBV7-8 to TRBJ1-3; D unclear. CDR1 and CDR2 from the germline V gene are SGHVS and FQNEAQ. The V end was cut by 5 bases, the J end by 4 bases, with 12 bases between. This CDR3 is built from 14 residues. The CDR3 spells CASSPMRRGNTIYF. The CDR3 DNA reads TGTGCCAGCAGCCCTATGCGTCGCGGAAACACCATATATTTT.

V gene TRBV28 combines with J gene TRBJ1-2; 8 bases match TRBD1. The V and J ends lost 4 bases and 8 bases, in that order; junction bases with no gene match: 12. The CDR3 has 15 residues. CDR1 and CDR2 (germline): MDHEN, SYDVKM. The CDR3 region has the DNA TGTGCCAGCAGTTCGAACGATTGGACAGGGTCCGGCTACACCTTC. This sequence encodes CASSSNDWTGSGYTF.

With regard to this clone: Other nucleotide sequences from this sample produce the same CDR3. The J gene is TRBJ1-4, the V gene TRBV7-6; TRBD1 agrees at 7 bases. The CDR3 totals 15 residues. V trimming: 2 bases; J trimming: 5 bases; junction bases outside the gene matches: 5. In germline, CDR1 is SGHVS, CDR2 FNYEAQ. CDR3: CASSLTGTANEKLFF. The CDR3 DNA reads as TGTGCCAGCAGCTTAACCGGGACAGCGAATGAAAAACTGTTTTTT.

The chain employs TRBV19 and TRBJ2-3; TRBD2 agrees at 7 bases. Losses at the gene ends were 5 bases for V and 6 bases for J; bases not matched to a gene: 5. The CDR3 runs to 13 residues. Germline V gives CDR1 LNHDA, CDR2 SQIVND (reference sequence). Here the CDR3 reads CASSPGLRDTQYF. CDR3 in DNA: TGTGCCAGTAGTCCGGGACTACGGGATACGCAGTATTTT.

V usage is TRBV9 and J usage is TRBJ1-1; 8 bases line up with TRBD1. This CDR3 has 14 amino acids. The trim removed 1 base at V and 4 bases at J, leaving 3 bases unmatched. CDR1 is SGDLS and CDR2 is YYNGEE in the germline V gene. CDR3 nucleotide sequence: TGTGCCAGCAGCGTACCCGACAGGGGCACTGAAGCTTTCTTT. Protein product: CASSVPDRGTEAFF. Looking up the rest from reference TRBV9 and TRBJ1-1 gives the full variable domain: DSGVTQTPKHLITATGQRVTLRCSPRSGDLSVYWYQQSLDQGLQFLIQYYNGEERAKGNILERFSAQQFPDLHSELNLSSLELGDSALYFCASSVPDRGTEAFFGQGTRLTVV.

This chain's CDR3 is CASSFARDRAYEQYF. Here the CDR3 DNA reads TGTGCCAGCAGCTTCGCTCGGGACAGGGCCTACGAGCAGTACTTC. The chain joins TRBV7-2 to TRBJ2-7; TRBD1 aligns across 9 bases. The CDR3 runs 15 residues. Germline V gene lookup returns CDR1 SGHTA and CDR2 FQGNSA. V lost 3 bases and J lost 2; bases outside the gene matches: 5.

J is TRBJ1-4 and V is TRBV28; TRBD1 aligns across 8 bases. The germline CDR1 and CDR2 sequences are MDHEN and SYDVKM. V was clipped by 6 bases and J by 11 bases; unmatched bases: 8. This CDR3 has 13 amino acids. CDR3 in amino acids: CASRPLTGEKLFF. As DNA, the CDR3 is TGTGCCAGCAGGCCCCTGACAGGGGAGAAACTGTTTTTT.

This clone was detected once. The V call is TRBV6-5, the J call TRBJ1-1; 9 bases agree with TRBD1. The germline V gene has CDR1 MNHEY and CDR2 SVGAGI. The J segment lost 10 bases and the V segment lost 0 bases, leaving 6 bases of the junction unmatched. The length of the CDR3 is 14 residues. The CDR3 sequence is CASSYSTGGAVAFF. In DNA, the CDR3 is TGTGCCAGCAGTTACTCGACAGGGGGGGCGGTAGCTTTCTTT.

The rearrangement joins TRBV7-2 to TRBJ2-4; 8 bases are a match to TRBD1. The CDR3 totals 15 residues. Germline CDR1 SGHTA, CDR2 FQGNSA. V shed 3 bases, J shed 6 bases, and the junction held 7 bases outside the gene matches. Here the CDR3 reads CASSLAGQGINIQYF. CDR3 sequence (DNA): TGTGCCAGCAGCTTGGCCGGACAGGGAATAAACATTCAGTACTTC.

The rearrangement joins TRBV28 to TRBJ1-3; maybe TRBD1 (6 bases). The CDR3 is made up of 15 amino acids. Trimming took 7 bases from V and 0 from J, leaving 13 bases between them. Germline V CDR1 and CDR2: MDHEN, SYDVKM. Here the CDR3 DNA reads TGTGCCAGCATACCCACAGGGAACTCTGGAAACACCATATATTTT. Translation gives CASIPTGNSGNTIYF.

For this clone: Other DNA sequences in this specimen translate into the identical CDR3. The gene calls are TRBV18 and TRBJ2-7; 7 nucleotides agree with TRBD1. V was clipped by 1 base and J by 2 bases; unmatched bases: 2. This CDR3 has 14 residues. The germline V gene has CDR1 KGHSH and CDR2 LQKENI. The CDR3 sequence: CASSPRQGTYEQYV. CDR3 in DNA: TGTGCCAGCTCACCACGACAGGGCACCTACGAGCAGTACGTC.

As regards this clone: The sample has other DNA sequences that encode this CDR3 too. The gene calls are TRBV2 and TRBJ1-5, with D perhaps matching TRBD1 (6 bases). Germline loops: CDR1 SNHLY, CDR2 FYNNEI. This CDR3 contains 14 residues. V shed 2 bases and J shed 2 bases, with 7 bases lying between them. CDR3 in DNA: TGTGCCAGCAGTGAACGACAGGGCAATCAGCCCCAGCATTTT. Its translation: CASSERQGNQPQHF.

This clone was detected once. The V and J genes are TRBV6-5 and TRBJ2-7; 10 bases fit TRBD2. The V segment lost 6 bases and the J segment 3 bases; nucleotides outside the gene matches: 5. The CDR3 covers 14 residues. The germline V gene encodes CDR1 MNHEY and CDR2 SVGAGI. The CDR3: CASRLSGGVYEQYV. DNA of the CDR3: TGTGCCAGCAGATTGAGCGGGGGGGTCTACGAGCAGTACGTC.

This rearrangement joins TRBV7-2 to TRBJ2-3; the D gene is possibly TRBD1 (5 bases). This CDR3 spans 18 amino acids. Trimming cost V 1 base and J 4 bases, with 21 bases left between them. Germline V gene sequence: CDR1 SGHTA, CDR2 FQGNSA. CDR3 sequence (DNA): TGTGCCAGCAGCTTAGGTCCCCTATTTCAGGGTTTATCAGATACGCAGTATTTT. It is translated as CASSLGPLFQGLSDTQYF.

This chain links TRBV9 with TRBJ1-2, with D uncertain. Germline loops: CDR1 SGDLS, CDR2 YYNGEE. CDR3 length equals 15 residues. V was pared by 0 bases and J by 0 bases, with 9 bases between. In DNA form, the CDR3 reads TGTGCCAGCAGCGTAGGGCAGGACTCTAACTATGGCTACACCTTC. This translates into CASSVGQDSNYGYTF.

Here the CDR3 DNA reads TGCGCCAGCAGCTTGGCCTCAGGGCCCAACTATGGCTACACCTTC. As protein: CASSLASGPNYGYTF. This chain connects TRBV5-1 to TRBJ1-2, with a possible D match to TRBD1 (5 bases). The ends were cut back, 0 bases at V and 2 bases at J, with 11 bases in the middle. The CDR3 consists of 15 residues. Germline V gene data show CDR1 as SGHRS and CDR2 as YFSETQ.

V and J are TRBV7-9 and TRBJ2-1; TRBD2 aligns across 10 bases. Germline V gene data show CDR1 as SEHNR and CDR2 as FQNEAQ (reference sequence). With V trimmed by 4 bases and J by 1 base, 4 bases remained unmatched. The CDR3 is made up of 16 amino acids. The CDR3 DNA reads TGTGCCAGCAGCTCCTTAGCGGGGGGATCCTACAATGAGCAGTTCTTC. This encodes CASSSLAGGSYNEQFF.

The chain is built from TRBV5-1 and TRBJ2-1, with 10 bases matching TRBD1. This CDR3 has 15 residues. Germline loops: CDR1 SGHRS, CDR2 YFSETQ. The V and J ends lost 2 bases and 7 bases, in that order; junction bases with no gene match: 6. CDR3 DNA sequence: TGCGCCAGCAGCTTCCCAACGGGACAGGGGAATGAGCAGTTCTTC. Residues: CASSFPTGQGNEQFF.

This rearrangement joins TRBV19 to TRBJ1-4; D gene unclear. Germline assignment: CDR1 LNHDA and CDR2 SQIVND (reference sequence). The CDR3 runs to 14 residues. V shed 9 bases and J shed 8 bases, with 19 bases lying between them. For the CDR3, the DNA is TGTGCCAGCCTTGGCGGGATCGGCGGGGAAAAACTGTTTTTT. Translating gives CASLGGIGGEKLFF.

The chain carries TRBV9 and TRBJ1-3, with D unclear. The CDR3 contains 16 residues. The ends were cut back, 0 bases at V and 2 bases at J, with 12 bases in the middle. CDR1 is SGDLS, CDR2 YYNGEE, per germline. The CDR3 here is CASSVDLRGAGNTIYF. CDR3 sequence (DNA): TGTGCCAGCAGCGTAGACTTGCGCGGAGCTGGAAACACCATATATTTT.

This clone was seen a single time. The chain recombines TRBV6-5 with TRBJ1-6; TRBD1 might be the D (5 bases). This CDR3 has 14 residues. The germline CDR1 and CDR2 sequences are MNHEY and SVGAGI. V shed 2 bases and J shed 10 bases, with 12 bases lying between them. CDR3: CASSYRGGYSPLHF. The CDR3 bases are TGTGCCAGCAGTTACAGGGGCGGCTACTCACCCCTCCACTTT.

V and J are TRBV27 and TRBJ1-1; tentative D call: TRBD1 (6 bases). Trimming shortened V by 5 bases and J by 1 base, and 14 bases separated the two germline ends. The CDR3 covers 15 residues. Per germline, CDR1 MNHEY and CDR2 SMNVEV (reference sequence). This CDR3 reads CASSAYRASNTEAFF. The CDR3 bases are TGTGCCAGCAGTGCCTACAGGGCCTCGAACACTGAAGCTTTCTTT.